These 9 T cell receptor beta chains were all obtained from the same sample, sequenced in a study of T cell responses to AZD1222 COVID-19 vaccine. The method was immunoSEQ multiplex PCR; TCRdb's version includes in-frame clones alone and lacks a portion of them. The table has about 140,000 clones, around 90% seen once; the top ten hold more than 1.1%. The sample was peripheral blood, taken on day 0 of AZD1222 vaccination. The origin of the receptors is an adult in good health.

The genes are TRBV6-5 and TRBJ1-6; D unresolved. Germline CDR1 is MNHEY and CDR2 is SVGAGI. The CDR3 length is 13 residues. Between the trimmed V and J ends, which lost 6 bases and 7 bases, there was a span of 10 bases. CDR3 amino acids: CASREDSNSPLHF. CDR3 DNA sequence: TGTGCCAGCAGGGAGGATTCCAATTCACCCCTCCACTTT.

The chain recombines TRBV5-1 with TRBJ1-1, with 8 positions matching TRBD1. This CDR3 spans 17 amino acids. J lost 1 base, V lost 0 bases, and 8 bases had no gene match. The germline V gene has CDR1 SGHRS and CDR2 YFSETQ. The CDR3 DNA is TGCGCCAGCAGCTTGGCCTGGGGACAGGCGTCGAACACTGAAGCTTTCTTT. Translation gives CASSLAWGQASNTEAFF. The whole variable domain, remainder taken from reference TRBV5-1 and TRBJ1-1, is KAGVTQTPRYLIKTRGQQVTLSCSPISGHRSVSWYQQTPGQGLQFLFEYFSETQRNKGNFPGRFSGRQFSNSRSEMNVSTLELGDSALYLCASSLAWGQASNTEAFFGQGTRLTVV.

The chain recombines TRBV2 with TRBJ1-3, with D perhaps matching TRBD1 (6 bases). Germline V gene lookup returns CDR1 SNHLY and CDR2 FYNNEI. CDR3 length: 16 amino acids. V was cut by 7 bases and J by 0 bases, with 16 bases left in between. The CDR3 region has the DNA TGTGCCAGCACCTCGTTACGACAGGTCTCTGGAAACACCATATATTTT. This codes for CASTSLRQVSGNTIYF.

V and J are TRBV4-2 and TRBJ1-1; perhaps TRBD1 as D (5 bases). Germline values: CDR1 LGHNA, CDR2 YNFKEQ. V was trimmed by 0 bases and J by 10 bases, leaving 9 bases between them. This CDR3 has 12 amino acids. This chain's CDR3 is CASSQDDQGAFF. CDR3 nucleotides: TGTGCCAGCAGCCAAGATGACCAGGGAGCTTTCTTT.

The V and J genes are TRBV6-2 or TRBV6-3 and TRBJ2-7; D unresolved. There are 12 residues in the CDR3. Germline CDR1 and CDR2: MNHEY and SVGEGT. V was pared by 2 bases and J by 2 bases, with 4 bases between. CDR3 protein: CASSYKTYEQYF. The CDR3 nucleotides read TGTGCCAGCAGTTACAAGACCTACGAGCAGTACTTC.

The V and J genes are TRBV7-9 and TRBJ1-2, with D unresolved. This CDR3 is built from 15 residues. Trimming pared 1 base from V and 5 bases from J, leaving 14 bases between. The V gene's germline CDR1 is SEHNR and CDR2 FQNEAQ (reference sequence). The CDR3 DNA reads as TGTGCCAGCAGCTTAGGGAGTGAGGCGGGGTATGGCTACACCTTC. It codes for CASSLGSEAGYGYTF.

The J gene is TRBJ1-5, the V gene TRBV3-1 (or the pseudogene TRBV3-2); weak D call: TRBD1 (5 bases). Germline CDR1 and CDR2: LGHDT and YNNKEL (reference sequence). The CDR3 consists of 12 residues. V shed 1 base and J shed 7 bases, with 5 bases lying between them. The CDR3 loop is CASSQGGQPQHF. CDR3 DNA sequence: TGTGCCAGCAGCCAAGGGGGCCAGCCCCAGCATTTT.

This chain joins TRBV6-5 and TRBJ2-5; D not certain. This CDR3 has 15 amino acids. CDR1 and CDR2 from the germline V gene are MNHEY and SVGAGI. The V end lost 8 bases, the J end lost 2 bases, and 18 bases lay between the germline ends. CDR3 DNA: TGTGCCAGCCGTAGGCAGCCCCCTCCTCAAGAGACCCAGTACTTC. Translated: CASRRQPPPQETQYF.

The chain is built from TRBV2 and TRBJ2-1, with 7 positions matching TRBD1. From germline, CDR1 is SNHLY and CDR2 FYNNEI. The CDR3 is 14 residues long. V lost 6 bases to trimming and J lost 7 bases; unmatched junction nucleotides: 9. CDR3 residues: CASRQGSISNEQFF. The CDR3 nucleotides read TGTGCCAGCAGACAGGGGAGTATCTCGAATGAGCAGTTCTTC.